This passage covers 24 T cell receptor beta chains from one sample sequenced in a study of CD8 T cells in Susac syndrome. Reverse transcription of 0.5 to 1 ug RNA was performed with random hexamers. TCRdb itself ran the immunoSEQ multiplex PCR reads through MiXCR, one entry per CDR3 protein. The sample consists of some 300,000 distinct CDR3 sequences, around 85% of them appearing once. The specimen was CD8+ T cells from PBMCs. The receptors stem from a human donor with multiple sclerosis.

V is TRBV19 and J is TRBJ1-4; 8 bases are a match to TRBD1. The CDR3 extends over 14 amino acids. V was clipped by 8 bases and J by 5 bases; unmatched bases: 7. Germline loops: CDR1 LNHDA, CDR2 SQIVND (reference sequence). The CDR3 DNA follows: TGTGCCAGTGAAATCGGGACAGGCAATGAAAAACTGTTTTTT. It encodes CASEIGTGNEKLFF.

The chain couples TRBV5-4 to TRBJ1-3; 7 bases are shared with TRBD1. Losses at the gene ends were 4 bases for V and 6 bases for J; bases not matched to a gene: 10. The V gene's germline CDR1 is SGHNT and CDR2 YYREEE (reference sequence). The CDR3 loop spans 15 amino acids. CDR3 protein: CASSLTGVGENTIYF. CDR3 in DNA: TGTGCCAGCAGCCTCACAGGGGTTGGTGAAAACACCATATATTTT.

The chain recombines TRBV29-1 with TRBJ2-6; TRBD1 might be the D (5 bases). The V end was cut by 5 bases, the J end by 1 base, with 18 bases between. The CDR3 extends over 17 amino acids. Germline CDR1 reads SQVTM; CDR2 reads ANQGSEA. The CDR3 sequence: CSVIRGKGKSGANVLTF. As DNA, the CDR3 is TGCAGCGTTATAAGGGGAAAGGGGAAGTCTGGGGCCAACGTCCTGACTTTC.

The chain is built from TRBV19 and TRBJ1-1; possibly TRBD1 for D (5 bases). The CDR3 runs to 14 residues. Trimming left V 6 bases short and J 1 base short, with 12 bases between. The germline gives CDR1 LNHDA, CDR2 SQIVND (reference sequence). The CDR3 DNA follows: TGTGCCAGTAGATCGGGGGGGGAGAACACTGAAGCTTTCTTT. This translates into CASRSGGENTEAFF.

The table lists this clonotype with a few counts. The chain employs TRBV30 and TRBJ2-7; D is unresolved. Looked up from germline, CDR1 is GTSNPN and CDR2 is SVGIG (reference sequence). The V and J ends lost 0 bases and 6 bases respectively, with 6 bases between them. The CDR3 totals 11 residues. Here the CDR3 reads CAWSVWGEQYF. CDR3 DNA sequence: TGTGCCTGGAGTGTATGGGGCGAGCAGTACTTC. The full variable domain, its missing parts supplied by reference TRBV30 and TRBJ2-7, is SQTIHQWPATLVQPVGSPLSLECTVEGTSNPNLYWYRQAAGRGLQLLFYSVGIGQISSEVPQNLSASRPQDRQFILSSKKLLLSDSGFYLCAWSVWGEQYFGPGTRLTVT.

The chain uses TRBV28 and TRBJ1-2, with a possible D match to TRBD1 (5 bases). This CDR3 contains 16 residues. The germline V gene has CDR1 MDHEN and CDR2 SYDVKM. Trimming stripped 3 bases from V and 1 base from J, with 15 bases between. The CDR3 protein is CASSFGRGGNNYGYTF. CDR3 in DNA: TGTGCCAGCAGTTTTGGTAGGGGCGGGAATAACTATGGCTACACCTTC.

The chain uses TRBV4-3 and TRBJ1-2; tentatively, D is TRBD1 (6 bases). Germline CDR1 and CDR2: LGHNA and YSLEER. V was clipped by 4 bases and J by 4 bases, with 16 bases between them. The CDR3 totals 15 residues. CDR3 region: CASSPRTAPSYGYTF. CDR3 bases: TGCGCCAGCAGCCCTAGGACAGCTCCTAGCTATGGCTACACCTTC.

The gene calls are TRBV19 and TRBJ1-2, with unresolved D. CDR1 and CDR2 (germline): LNHDA, SQIVND (reference sequence). The CDR3 loop spans 13 amino acids. The V and J ends lost 3 bases and 4 bases respectively, with 9 bases between them. The CDR3 DNA follows: TGTGCCAGTAGTATTATGAGTGGCTATGGCTACACCTTC. The encoded protein is CASSIMSGYGYTF.

The rearrangement joins TRBV4-3 to TRBJ1-3, with D unresolved. This CDR3 is 17 amino acids long. The germline V gene encodes CDR1 LGHNA and CDR2 YSLEER. With 0 bases removed from V and 1 base from J, the gap between germline ends came to 13 bases. This CDR3 is CASSQDRVLPSGNTIYF. CDR3 DNA: TGCGCCAGCAGCCAAGATAGGGTACTACCGTCTGGAAACACCATATATTTT.

The chain joins TRBV28 to TRBJ2-5, with TRBD1 matching 7 bases. Germline CDR1 MDHEN, CDR2 SYDVKM. The CDR3 is 16 amino acids. V was clipped by 7 bases and J by 2 bases; unmatched bases: 13. The CDR3 nucleotides are TGTGCCAGCACTATATTGGGGACAGCCCTTCAAGAGACCCAGTACTTC. As protein: CASTILGTALQETQYF.

The genes are TRBV5-1 and TRBJ2-3, with a tentative D call TRBD2 (5 bases). V gave up 4 bases and J gave up 6 bases, with 15 bases separating them. This CDR3 is built from 14 residues. Per the germline V gene, CDR1 is SGHRS and CDR2 is YFSETQ. CDR3 nucleotide sequence: TGCGCCAGCAGCCTCGGACCCGGCGGGGATACGCAGTATTTT. It codes for CASSLGPGGDTQYF.

V usage is TRBV11-2 and J usage is TRBJ2-5; D call uncertain. V was trimmed by 5 bases and J by 2 bases, leaving 9 bases between them. The CDR3 runs 13 residues. Germline V gene lookup returns CDR1 SGHAT and CDR2 FQNNGV. For the CDR3, the DNA is TGTGCCAGCAGCCCCCCGCCGCAAGAGACCCAGTACTTC. It translates to CASSPPPQETQYF.

In this sample, this clonotype turned up once. V usage is TRBV27 and J usage is TRBJ1-4; 8 bases fit TRBD1. Per the germline V gene, CDR1 is MNHEY and CDR2 is SMNVEV (reference sequence). The CDR3 length is 14 residues. The V segment lost 4 bases and the J segment 7 bases; nucleotides outside the gene matches: 5. The CDR3: CASSWVTGAEKLFF. The CDR3 nucleotides are TGTGCCAGCAGTTGGGTGACAGGGGCTGAAAAACTGTTTTTT.

The chain employs TRBV9 and TRBJ2-5, with D possibly being TRBD1 or TRBD2 (6 bases each). The CDR3 has 15 residues. Germline lookup yields CDR1 SGDLS and CDR2 YYNGEE. V lost 6 bases and J lost 5, with 20 bases in between. The chain's CDR3 is CASNAGLGGGETQYF. CDR3 bases: TGTGCCAGCAACGCCGGCCTTGGAGGGGGGGAGACCCAGTACTTC.

V and J are TRBV9 and TRBJ2-5; D gene uncertain. The CDR3 contains 11 residues. The germline CDR1 and CDR2 sequences are SGDLS and YYNGEE. V lost 3 bases, J lost 2 bases, and 2 bases lay in between. For the CDR3, the DNA is TGTGCCAGCAGCGGACAAGAGACCCAGTACTTC. Amino acid sequence: CASSGQETQYF.

This clonotype came up a few times. This chain links TRBV5-6 with TRBJ1-2; perhaps TRBD1 as D (5 bases). CDR3 length: 15 amino acids. Germline V lookup: CDR1 SGHDT, CDR2 YYEEEE. The V gene lost 4 bases and the J gene lost 5 bases, with 18 bases spanning the gap. CDR3: CASSALGLLGYGYTF. The CDR3 nucleotides read TGTGCCAGCAGCGCCCTGGGACTCCTGGGGTATGGCTACACCTTC.

This clonotype showed up just a few times. The J gene is TRBJ2-1, the V gene TRBV6-1; tentatively, D is TRBD2 (5 bases). Trimming cost V 8 bases and J 6 bases, with 17 bases left between them. CDR3 length: 14 amino acids. The germline V gene has CDR1 MNHNS and CDR2 SASEGT. The CDR3 sequence is CASAPGVNFNEQFF. CDR3 coding DNA: TGTGCCAGCGCCCCCGGGGTTAATTTCAATGAGCAGTTCTTC.

J is TRBJ2-1 and V is TRBV19, with 12 bases lining up with TRBD2. Losses at the gene ends were 4 bases for V and 5 bases for J; bases not matched to a gene: 3. The CDR3 covers 15 residues. In germline, CDR1 is LNHDA, CDR2 SQIVND (reference sequence). The CDR3 sequence: CASSTRLAGDNEQFF. In DNA form, the CDR3 reads TGTGCCAGTAGTACCCGACTAGCGGGGGACAATGAGCAGTTCTTC.

The rearrangement uses TRBV4-1 and TRBJ2-5, with 7 bases aligning to TRBD2. The CDR3 has 15 residues. After removal of 3 bases from V and 2 bases from J, the junction contained 6 bases not matched to a gene. In germline, CDR1 is MGHRA, CDR2 YSYEKL. The CDR3 protein is CASSQESGLQETQYF. The CDR3 DNA sequence: TGCGCCAGCAGCCAGGAATCGGGACTACAAGAGACCCAGTACTTC.

This clonotype came up once. The chain links TRBV28 to TRBJ2-3; D is ambiguous. Germline V gene lookup returns CDR1 MDHEN and CDR2 SYDVKM. The CDR3 consists of 16 residues. V was trimmed by 7 bases and J by 4 bases, leaving 21 bases between them. The CDR3 loop is CASTTFGRLGADTQYF. Here the CDR3 DNA reads TGTGCCAGCACCACCTTCGGACGGTTAGGCGCAGATACGCAGTATTTT. The complete variable domain, with remaining parts taken from reference TRBV28 and TRBJ2-3, reads DVKVTQSSRYLVKRTGEKVFLECVQDMDHENMFWYRQDPGLGLRLIYFSYDVKMKEKGDIPEGYSVSREKKERFSLILESASTNQTSMYLCASTTFGRLGADTQYFGPGTRLTVL.

The rearrangement links TRBV7-9 to TRBJ2-1; 8 nucleotides align to TRBD2. V was pared by 5 bases and J by 4 bases, with 7 bases of the junction left unmatched. CDR3 length equals 15 residues. Germline values: CDR1 SEHNR, CDR2 FQNEAQ (reference sequence). Written as DNA, the CDR3 is TGTGCCAGCAGCGCAGCGGGAGCGGGTTACAATGAGCAGTTCTTC. It codes for CASSAAGAGYNEQFF.

The V gene is TRBV6-1, the J gene TRBJ2-6; no firm D call. Germline V gives CDR1 MNHNS, CDR2 SASEGT. This CDR3 is built from 16 residues. V shed 10 bases and J shed 0 bases, with 16 bases lying between them. CDR3 bases: TGTGCCACCCTAGGTGTGGTTAACTCTGGGGCCAACGTCCTGACTTTC. Protein product: CATLGVVNSGANVLTF.

The V gene is TRBV12-3 or TRBV12-4, the J gene TRBJ2-2, with a tentative D call TRBD2 (7 bases). Trimming removed 2 bases at V and 4 bases at J, with 14 bases between. This CDR3 spans 16 amino acids. The CDR3 sequence: CASSLRGGGTTGELFF. The CDR3, as DNA: TGTGCCAGCAGTTTAAGAGGGGGAGGGACCACCGGGGAGCTGTTTTTT.

CDR3 nucleotides: TGTGCCAGCAGTTATCGCAGGGTGTCCTACAATGAGCAGTTCTTC. Its protein is CASSYRRVSYNEQFF. The genes are TRBV28 and TRBJ2-1; D is possibly TRBD1 (5 bases). Looked up from germline, CDR1 is MDHEN and CDR2 is SYDVKM. CDR3 length equals 15 residues. Trimming stripped 4 bases from V and 1 base from J, with 11 bases between.